The rows below give T cell receptor beta chains drawn from one sample of a study of cytomegalovirus exposure and HLA in healthy donors. The repertoire was sequenced with immunoSEQ multiplex PCR; TCRdb's copy has only in-frame clones and lacks some. The sample yields 130,000 or so clones, of which the top ten take up around 1.5%. Sequenced input: PBMCs. Every receptor here comes from a middle-aged woman in good health and CMV-seronegative. Each CDR3 is given with its conserved first and last residue. The D gene is left open where the match is weak.

>-|TRBJ1-1|13|TRBV7-3
CASSSQGYSEAFF
TGTGCCAGCAGCTCTCAGGGATATAGTGAAGCTTTCTTT
>TRBD1|TRBJ1-4|15|TRBV27
CASSAQTGRNEKLFF
TGTGCCAGCAGTGCCCAGACAGGGCGAAATGAAAAACTGTTTTTT
>-|TRBJ2-2|16|TRBV7-8
CASSLTGNANTGELFF
TGTGCCAGCAGCTTAACGGGAAACGCGAACACCGGGGAGCTGTTTTTT
>-|TRBJ1-5|15|TRBV6-1
CASSENAWGRQPQHF
TGTGCCAGCAGTGAGAACGCGTGGGGCAGGCAGCCCCAGCATTTT
>-|TRBJ1-5|16|TRBV28
CASSRGYGGDNQPQHF
TGTGCCAGCAGTAGGGGGTATGGTGGGGACAATCAGCCCCAGCATTTT
>-|TRBJ1-2|11|TRBV20-1
CRPSDNYGYTF
TGCAGGCCGAGTGATAACTATGGCTACACCTTC
>TRBD2|TRBJ2-3|16|TRBV10-3
CAISEPGLAGPDTQYF
TGTGCCATCAGTGAGCCGGGACTAGCGGGCCCAGATACGCAGTATTTT
>TRBD1|TRBJ1-1|14|TRBV18
CASSPGQGGTEAFF
TGTGCCAGCTCACCAGGACAGGGCGGGACTGAAGCTTTCTTT
>TRBD1|TRBJ2-1|11|TRBV14
CASRGQGEQFF
TGTGCCAGCAGGGGACAGGGTGAGCAGTTCTTC
>-|TRBJ1-1|14|TRBV15
CATSKLTGGTEAFF
TGTGCCACCAGCAAGTTAACGGGGGGAACTGAAGCTTTCTTT
>TRBD1|TRBJ2-5|14|TRBV15
CATSPDRYQETQYF
TGTGCCACCAGCCCGGACAGGTACCAAGAGACCCAGTACTTC
>TRBD1|TRBJ2-6|14|TRBV29-1
CSVAQGAGANVLTF
TGCAGCGTCGCCCAGGGGGCTGGGGCCAACGTCCTGACTTTC
>TRBD2|TRBJ2-1|13|TRBV9
CASSVEPGGEQFF
TGTGCCAGCAGCGTAGAACCGGGGGGTGAGCAGTTCTTC
>-|TRBJ1-6|17|TRBV5-1
CASSSPDSSSYNSPLHF
TGCGCCAGCAGCTCTCCGGACAGCAGCTCCTATAATTCACCCCTCCACTTT
>-|TRBJ1-2|12|TRBV7-6
CASSSGNYGYTF
TGTGCCAGCAGCTCAGGGAACTATGGCTACACCTTC
>-|TRBJ1-3|13|TRBV9
CASSPPQRNTIYF
TGTGCCAGCAGCCCCCCCCAAAGAAACACCATATATTTT
>TRBD2|TRBJ2-5|18|TRBV19
CASNPSFGTSGGKETQYF
TGTGCCAGTAACCCCTCGTTCGGGACTAGCGGGGGAAAAGAGACCCAGTACTTC
>-|TRBJ1-2|12|TRBV11-2
CASSFSNYGYTF
TGTGCCAGCAGCTTTAGCAACTATGGCTACACCTTC
>-|TRBJ2-5|14|TRBV11-2
CASSLGTRRETQYF
TGTGCCAGCAGCTTAGGAACCCGCAGGGAGACCCAGTACTTC
>-|TRBJ1-5|18|TRBV7-8
CASSFESVDSISNQPQHF
TGTGCCAGCAGCTTTGAGAGCGTGGACAGCATTAGCAATCAGCCCCAGCATTTT
>-|TRBJ2-2|12|TRBV18
CASSPVSGELFF
TGTGCCAGCTCACCCGTGTCCGGGGAGCTGTTTTTT
>TRBD1|TRBJ2-2|15|TRBV27
CASRRQGASTGELFF
TGTGCCAGCAGGCGACAGGGGGCGAGCACCGGGGAGCTGTTTTTT
>-|TRBJ1-1|13|TRBV4-3
CASSLNRWDEAFF
TGCGCCAGCAGCCTTAACAGGTGGGATGAAGCTTTCTTT
>-|TRBJ1-1|15|TRBV6-5
CASSPRVGGNTEAFF
TGTGCCAGCAGCCCGAGGGTCGGGGGAAACACTGAAGCTTTCTTT
>-|TRBJ1-3|12|TRBV28
CASSPLAYTIYF
TGTGCCAGCAGTCCCCTTGCGTACACCATATATTTT
>TRBD1|TRBJ2-7|14|TRBV11-2
CASSSGTGVYEQYF
TGTGCCAGCAGCTCCGGGACAGGGGTCTACGAGCAGTACTTC
>-|TRBJ1-6|15|TRBV11-2
CASSFTGQINSPLHF
TGTGCCAGCAGCTTTACGGGACAAATTAATTCACCCCTCCACTTT
>-|TRBJ1-2|14|TRBV6-5
CASRGASYNYGYTF
TGTGCCAGCAGGGGGGCCTCTTATAACTATGGCTACACCTTC
>-|TRBJ2-7|14|TRBV5-4
CASSFAGPTYEQYF
TGTGCCAGCAGCTTCGCGGGACCGACCTACGAGCAGTACTTC
>-|TRBJ2-5|11|TRBV11-3
CASSHGETQYF
TGTGCCAGCAGCCACGGAGAGACCCAGTACTTC
>-|TRBJ2-4|14|TRBV7-2
CASSWALSGDIQYF
TGTGCCAGCAGCTGGGCCCTCTCCGGGGACATTCAGTACTTC
>-|TRBJ1-2|15|TRBV2
CASTQTPGVSYGYTF
TGTGCCAGCACTCAAACCCCAGGGGTATCCTATGGCTACACCTTC
>-|TRBJ1-3|13|TRBV29-1
CSVAKGGGNTIYF
TGCAGCGTTGCCAAGGGCGGGGGAAACACCATATATTTT
>-|TRBJ1-2|15|TRBV7-3
CASSPGRGTNYGYTF
TGTGCCAGCAGCCCCGGCAGGGGAACTAACTATGGCTACACCTTC
>-|TRBJ1-1|14|TRBV5-8
CASRHSDWNTEAFF
TGTGCCAGCAGGCACTCCGACTGGAACACTGAAGCTTTCTTT
>-|TRBJ1-4|12|TRBV27
CASSRTNEKLFF
TGTGCCAGCAGCCGAACTAATGAAAAACTGTTTTTT
>-|TRBJ1-2|14|TRBV27
CASSLGGETYGYTF
TGTGCCAGCAGTTTAGGGGGCGAAACCTATGGCTACACCTTC
>-|TRBJ2-2|13|TRBV7-2
CASSPSGLGELFF
TGTGCCAGCAGCCCCAGTGGGCTGGGGGAGCTGTTTTTT
>-|TRBJ2-3|13|TRBV10-3
CAIKAVLDDTQYF
TGTGCCATCAAGGCGGTTTTAGACGATACGCAGTATTTT
>-|TRBJ2-7|14|TRBV7-6
CASSLSSGLGEQYF
TGTGCCAGCAGCTTATCCAGCGGGTTGGGGGAGCAGTACTTC
>-|TRBJ1-4|17|TRBV5-4
CASSLGGSGGINEKLFF
TGTGCCAGCAGCTTGGGGGGGTCCGGGGGGATTAATGAAAAACTGTTTTTT
>-|TRBJ2-1|14|TRBV9
CASTAGRSYNEQFF
TGTGCCAGCACTGCAGGCCGCTCCTACAATGAGCAGTTCTTC